Described below is a single TCR beta chain sequence and its context. Repertoires were generated with immunoSEQ multiplex PCR, while TCRdb's copy carries only in-frame clones and drops some. The sample includes over 80,000 clones, approximately 89% of them seen just once. CDR1 and CDR2 (germline): SGDLS, YYNGEE. This CDR3 region has 15 residues. J was trimmed by 2 bases and V by 3 bases; bases with no gene match: 7. The data were obtained in a study of OX40 agonist ivuxolimab in advanced cancers. Across the study: People who had prior anti-PD-1, anti-PD-L1 or anti-CTLA-4 therapy could take part, and 40% had some.

This chain connects TRBV9 to TRBJ1-2; 7 bases are shared with TRBD1. This TCR derives from an adult with an advanced solid tumor such as melanoma, head and neck, liver or kidney cancer. Sample: CD4+ or CD8+ T cells sorted from blood, taken in a trial of the OX40 agonist ivuxolimab. CDR3 residues: CASSAIPGQNYGYTF. CDR3 nucleotide sequence: TGTGCCAGCAGCGCCATTCCGGGACAGAACTATGGCTACACCTTC.